This T cell receptor (beta chain) was sequenced for a study of blood T cell repertoires in COVID-19. In the study overall: From T cells, B-cell-depleted T cells, or PBMCs came the material, which was cDNA or gDNA.

Data came from immunoSEQ multiplex PCR; TCRdb stores just in-frame clones and leaves some out. The sample holds 140,000 or so clones, roughly 90% seen once. The sequence came from a man in his 70s with acute or convalescent COVID-19. The material sequenced was peripheral blood.

CDR3 nucleotide sequence: TGTGCCAGCAGTTTGACAGGGGTCAATCAGCCCCAGCATTTT. This gives the protein CASSLTGVNQPQHF. The J gene is TRBJ1-5, the V gene TRBV6-5; 8 bases align to TRBD1. This CDR3 is built from 14 residues. Germline values: CDR1 MNHEY, CDR2 SVGAGI. Trimming took 4 bases from V and 3 from J; bases not matched to a gene: 2.